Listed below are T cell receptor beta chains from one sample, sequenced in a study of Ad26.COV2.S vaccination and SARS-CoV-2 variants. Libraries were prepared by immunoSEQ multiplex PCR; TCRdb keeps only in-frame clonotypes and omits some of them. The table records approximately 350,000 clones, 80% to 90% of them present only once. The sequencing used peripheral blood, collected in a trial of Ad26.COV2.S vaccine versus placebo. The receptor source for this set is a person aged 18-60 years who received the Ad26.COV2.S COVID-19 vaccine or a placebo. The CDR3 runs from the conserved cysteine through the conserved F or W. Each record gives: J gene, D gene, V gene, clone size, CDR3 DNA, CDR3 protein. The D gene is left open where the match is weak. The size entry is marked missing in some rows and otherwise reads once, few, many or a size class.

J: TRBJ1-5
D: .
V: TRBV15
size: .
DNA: TGTGCCACCAGCAGGGACACGTACACTGGGAATCAGCCCCAGCATTTT
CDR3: CATSRDTYTGNQPQHF

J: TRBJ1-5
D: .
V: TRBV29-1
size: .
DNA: TGCAGCGTTGATGAAGGGGAGGGTCAGCCCCAGCATTTT
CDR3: CSVDEGEGQPQHF

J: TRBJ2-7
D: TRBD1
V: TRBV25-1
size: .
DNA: TGTGCCAGCAGTGACAGGGTTGGGACAGGAGGTTACGAGCAGTACTTC
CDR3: CASSDRVGTGGYEQYF

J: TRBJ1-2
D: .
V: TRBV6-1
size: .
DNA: TGTGCCAGCAGTGAAGTTTTAGGGGGACCGAACTATGGCTACACCTTC
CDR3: CASSEVLGGPNYGYTF

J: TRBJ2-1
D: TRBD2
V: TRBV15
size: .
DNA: TGTGCCACCAGCAGAGTCCGGGCTAGCGGGGGGGCTGATGAGCAGTTCTTC
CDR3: CATSRVRASGGADEQFF

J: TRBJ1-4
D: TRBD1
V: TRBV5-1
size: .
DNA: TGCGCCAGCAGCTTGGGGGCAGGGGGCTTGGCTAATGAAAAACTGTTTTTT
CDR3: CASSLGAGGLANEKLFF

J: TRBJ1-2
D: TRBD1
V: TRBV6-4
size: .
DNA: TGTGCCAGCGCGAGAGACAGGGGAAGCGGCTACACCTTC
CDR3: CASARDRGSGYTF

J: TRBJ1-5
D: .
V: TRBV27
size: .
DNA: TGTGCCAGCAGTTTATCGACAGGCCTTCAGCCCCAGCATTTT
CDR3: CASSLSTGLQPQHF

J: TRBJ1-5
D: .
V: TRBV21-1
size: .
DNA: TGTGCCAGCAGCAACAGAAATAAAGGTAGCAATCAGCCCCAGCATTTT
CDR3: CASSNRNKGSNQPQHF

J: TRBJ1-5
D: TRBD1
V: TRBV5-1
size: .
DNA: TGCGCCAGCAGCACCGGACAGGACACTCAGCCCCAGCATTTT
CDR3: CASSTGQDTQPQHF

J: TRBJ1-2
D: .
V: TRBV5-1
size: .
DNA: TGCGCCAGCAGCTCGACTCCGGAAACAGGGTTCAGCTACACCTTC
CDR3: CASSSTPETGFSYTF

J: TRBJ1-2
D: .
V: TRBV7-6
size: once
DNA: TGTGCCAGCAGCCCGGATAGCCGTCAGGGCGGCTATGGCTACACCTTC
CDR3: CASSPDSRQGGYGYTF

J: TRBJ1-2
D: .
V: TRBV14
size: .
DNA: TGTGCCAGCAGTCGTACAGGGTCTGGCTACACCTTC
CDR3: CASSRTGSGYTF

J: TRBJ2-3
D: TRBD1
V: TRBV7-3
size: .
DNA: TGTGCCAGCAGCGGCGACAGGGGGCCGGCAGATACGCAGTATTTT
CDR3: CASSGDRGPADTQYF

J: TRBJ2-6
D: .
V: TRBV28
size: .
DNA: TGTGCCAGCAGTTCCCCGGGCACCTCTGGGGCCAACGTCCTGACTTTC
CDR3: CASSSPGTSGANVLTF

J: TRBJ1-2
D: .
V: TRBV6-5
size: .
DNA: TGTGCCAGCAGTTACAACAGTGGAAACTATGGCTACACCTTC
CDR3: CASSYNSGNYGYTF

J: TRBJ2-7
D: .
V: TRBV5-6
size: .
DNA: TGTGCCAGCAGCTCCGGGCCACTTGGAGAGCAGTACTTC
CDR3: CASSSGPLGEQYF

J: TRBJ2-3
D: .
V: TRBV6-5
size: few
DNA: TGTGCCAGCAGTTACGGGTCAGATCCTAGCACAGATACGCAGTATTTT
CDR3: CASSYGSDPSTDTQYF

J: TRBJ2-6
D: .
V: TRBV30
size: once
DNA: TGTGCCTGGTTCCGCGCAGATAACTCTGGGGCCAACGTCCTGACTTTC
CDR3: CAWFRADNSGANVLTF

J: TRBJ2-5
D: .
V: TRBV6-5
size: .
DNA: TGTGCCAGCAGGATAAATCAAGAGACCCAGTACTTC
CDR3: CASRINQETQYF

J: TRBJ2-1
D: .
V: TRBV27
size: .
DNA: TGTGCCAGCAGTTTATCTGCCGACCTCTCCTACAATGAGCAGTTCTTC
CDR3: CASSLSADLSYNEQFF

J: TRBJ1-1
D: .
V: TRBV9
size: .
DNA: TGTGCCAGCAGCGCGACGAGGGGCGGAACTGAAGCTTTCTTT
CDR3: CASSATRGGTEAFF

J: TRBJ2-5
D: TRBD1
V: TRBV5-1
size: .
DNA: TGCGCCAGCAGCTTACAGGGGGCAGGGACCCAGTACTTC
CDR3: CASSLQGAGTQYF

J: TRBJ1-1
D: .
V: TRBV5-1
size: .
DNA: TGCGCCAGCAGCGCACTCCAGGGAAGCGGGACTGAAGCTTTCTTT
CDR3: CASSALQGSGTEAFF

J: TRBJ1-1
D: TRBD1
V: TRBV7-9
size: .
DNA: TGTGCCAGCAGCTTAGCGGGACAGGGGTCGACTGAAGCTTTCTTT
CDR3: CASSLAGQGSTEAFF

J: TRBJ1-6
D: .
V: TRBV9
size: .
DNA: TGTGCCAGCAGCCCCTATGGGGAGGGGAATTCACCCCTCCACTTT
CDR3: CASSPYGEGNSPLHF

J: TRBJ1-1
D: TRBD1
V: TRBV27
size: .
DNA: TGTGCCCTATCGGGACAGGCCTCCGGCACTGAAGCTTTCTTT
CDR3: CALSGQASGTEAFF

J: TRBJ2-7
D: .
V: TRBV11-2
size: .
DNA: TGTGCCAGCAACACAGGGTGGAGTGGGGACGAGCAGTACTTC
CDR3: CASNTGWSGDEQYF

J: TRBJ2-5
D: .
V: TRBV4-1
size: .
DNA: TGCGCCAGCAGCCAATCTGGAAAAGAGACCCAGTACTTC
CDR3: CASSQSGKETQYF

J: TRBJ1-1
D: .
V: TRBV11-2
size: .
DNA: TGTGCCAGCAGCTTAACCCAGAACACTGAAGCTTTCTTT
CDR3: CASSLTQNTEAFF

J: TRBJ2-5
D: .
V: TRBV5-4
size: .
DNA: TGTGCCAGCAGCTCCCATGGGCTCGGGGAGACCCAGTACTTC
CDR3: CASSSHGLGETQYF

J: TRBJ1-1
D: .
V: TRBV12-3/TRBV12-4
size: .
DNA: TGTGCCAGCTCTTTGATGGGGGGGGAGGCTTTCTTT
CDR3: CASSLMGGEAFF

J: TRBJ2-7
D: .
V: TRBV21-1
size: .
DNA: TGTGCCAGCAGCAAAGGACAGGGGCTCCCCTACGAGCAGTACTTC
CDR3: CASSKGQGLPYEQYF

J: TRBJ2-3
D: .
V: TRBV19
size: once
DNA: TGTGCCAGTAGTATCTGGGTCAATGTGGGTGATACGCAGTATTTT
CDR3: CASSIWVNVGDTQYF

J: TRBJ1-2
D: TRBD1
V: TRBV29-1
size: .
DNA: TGCAGCGTGGGGACAGCTAACTATGGCTACACCTTC
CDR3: CSVGTANYGYTF

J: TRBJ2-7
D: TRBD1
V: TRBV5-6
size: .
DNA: TGTGCCAGCAGCAATACAGGGGATGGCTACGAGCAGTACTTC
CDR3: CASSNTGDGYEQYF

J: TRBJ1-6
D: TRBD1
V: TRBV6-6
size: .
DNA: TGTGCCAGCAGTCGGGACAGGGGTTTTGGTTCACCCCTCCACTTT
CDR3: CASSRDRGFGSPLHF

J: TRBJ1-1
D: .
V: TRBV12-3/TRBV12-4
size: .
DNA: TGTGCCAGCTTGGCGGGGGGTCGGACTGAAGCTTTCTTT
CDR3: CASLAGGRTEAFF

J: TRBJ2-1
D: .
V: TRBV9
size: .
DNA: TGTGCCAGCAGCGTAGTTTCAGACGGCAATGAGCAGTTCTTC
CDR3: CASSVVSDGNEQFF

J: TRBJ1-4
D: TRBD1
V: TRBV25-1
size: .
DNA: TGTGCCAGCAGTGAAACCGGGACAGGGTCTGAAAAACTGTTTTTT
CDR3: CASSETGTGSEKLFF

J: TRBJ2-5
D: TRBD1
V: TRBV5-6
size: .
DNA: TGTGCCAGCAGCTTGATCGGACAGGGGGTTGGAGAGACCCAGTACTTC
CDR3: CASSLIGQGVGETQYF